A single sample is the source of the 14 T cell receptor beta chains below, sequenced in a study of vaccination and CD4 T cells after COVID-19. Sample treatment: roughly ten-day PBMC culture with coronavirus spike peptide pools or control peptides (ViraFEST assay). What these receptors recognize is not known. The Oncomine TCR Beta short-read assay was what sequenced the DNA obtained from cultured CD4+ T cells. TCRdb passed the PCR reads through MiXCR, listing each CDR3 protein once. The sample has 12,000 or so distinct CDR3 sequences, nearly 80% seen once. The sample taken for sequencing was CD4+ T cells from blood, cultured in vitro. Receptors were obtained from a human donor who had recovered from COVID-19.

The table lists this clonotype with a few counts. J is TRBJ1-6 and V is TRBV27; D is possibly TRBD1 (5 bases). CDR1 is MNHEY, CDR2 SMNVEV, per germline (reference sequence). The CDR3 loop spans 15 amino acids. With 0 bases removed from V and 7 bases from J, the gap between germline ends came to 10 bases. In nucleotides, the CDR3 is TGTGCCAGCAGTTTATCCGGGACTTGGAATTCACCCCTCCACTTT. Encoded protein: CASSLSGTWNSPLHF.

Only a few counts were recorded for this clonotype. This chain joins TRBV6-4 and TRBJ2-5; D gene uncertain. There are 13 residues in the CDR3. Germline CDR1 reads MRHNA; CDR2 reads SNTAGT. V dropped 4 bases and J dropped 4 bases, with 10 bases sitting between them. The CDR3 loop reads CASSGDMAETQYF. For the CDR3, the DNA is TGTGCCAGCAGTGGGGATATGGCAGAGACCCAGTACTTC.

The sample holds one count of this clonotype. The rearrangement joins TRBV20-1 to TRBJ1-2; possible D gene TRBD1, 6 bases. The CDR3 has 15 residues. The germline V and J ends were trimmed by 3 bases and 8 bases, with 22 bases remaining between them. CDR1 DFQATT and CDR2 SNEGSKA come from the germline V gene (reference sequence). CDR3 DNA: TGCAGTGCTAGTGCTACACAGGGTGGGTTGGGAGGCTACACCTTC. This gives the protein CSASATQGGLGGYTF.

J is TRBJ1-2 and V is TRBV6-1; TRBD1 matches 8 bases. The V gene end was trimmed by 5 bases and the J gene end by 3 bases; junction bases not matched to a gene: 11. Looked up from germline, CDR1 is MNHNS and CDR2 is SASEGT. There are 16 residues in the CDR3. The CDR3 sequence: CASSPETGALDYGYTF. CDR3 bases: TGTGCCAGCAGTCCGGAGACAGGGGCCTTAGACTATGGCTACACCTTC.

This chain links TRBV7-2 with TRBJ2-2; 9 bases match TRBD1. V was pared by 5 bases and J by 4 bases, with 5 bases of the junction left unmatched. This CDR3 has 15 residues. Germline V lookup: CDR1 SGHTA, CDR2 FQGNSA. The CDR3 protein is CASSRDRASTGELFF. CDR3 DNA: TGTGCCAGCAGCCGGGACAGGGCGAGCACCGGGGAGCTGTTTTTT. The variable domain in full, with the rest retrieved from reference TRBV7-2 and TRBJ2-2, is GAGVSQSPSNKVTEKGKDVELRCDPISGHTALYWYRQSLGQGLEFLIYFQGNSAPDKSGLPSDRFSAERTGGSVSTLTIQRTQQEDSAVYLCASSRDRASTGELFFGEGSRLTVL.

V gene TRBV28 combines with J gene TRBJ1-5, with 7 nucleotides matching TRBD1. With V trimmed by 5 bases and J by 5 bases, 9 bases remained unmatched. This CDR3 has 15 residues. Germline V lookup: CDR1 MDHEN, CDR2 SYDVKM. CDR3 nucleotides: TGTGCCAGCAGTCGGACCGGGACAGTTGATCAGCCCCAGCATTTT. This gives the protein CASSRTGTVDQPQHF.

This sequence joins TRBV20-1 and TRBJ2-5, with 10 bases that match TRBD2. The ends lost 0 bases at V and 5 bases at J; junction bases unmatched: 6. The CDR3 is made up of 15 amino acids. Looked up from germline, CDR1 is DFQATT and CDR2 is SNEGSKA (reference sequence). CDR3 sequence reads: CSARDQSGRDETQYF. As DNA, the CDR3 is TGCAGTGCTAGAGATCAGAGCGGGAGGGACGAGACCCAGTACTTC.

CDR3 DNA sequence: TGTGCCAGCAGTTACGGGGACAGGGGGAACACTGAAGCTTTCTTT. It encodes CASSYGDRGNTEAFF. V and J are TRBV6-5 and TRBJ1-1, with TRBD1 matching 10 bases. Germline CDR1 is MNHEY and CDR2 is SVGAGI. This CDR3 comprises 15 residues. Germline trimming cut 2 bases from V and 1 base from J; bases unmatched to any gene: 1.

Comments on this clonotype: A read error may produce the germline difference seen at one junction end. The chain recombines TRBV6-1 with TRBJ1-6, with a possible D match to TRBD1 (6 bases). This CDR3 has 17 residues. Germline V gene sequence: CDR1 MNHNS, CDR2 SASEGT. The CDR3 here is CASIERGLTGLYSPLHF. CDR3 sequence (DNA): TGTGCCAGCATTGAACGGGGATTGACAGGACTATATTCACCCCTCCACTTT.

The chain employs TRBV15 and TRBJ2-1, with 9 nucleotides matching TRBD2. The CDR3 spans 17 residues. CDR1 is LNHNV, CDR2 YYDKDF, per germline (reference sequence). V was clipped by 11 bases and J by 4 bases; unmatched bases: 18. The CDR3 loop is CAARGSSGRSVYNEQFF. The CDR3 DNA follows: TGTGCCGCCCGGGGGTCCAGCGGGAGGAGCGTGTACAATGAGCAGTTCTTC.

The chain uses TRBV7-2 and TRBJ2-2; possibly TRBD2 for D (6 bases). Trimming stripped 5 bases from V and 3 bases from J, with 10 bases between. CDR3 size: 14 residues. The V gene's germline CDR1 is SGHTA and CDR2 FQGNSA. The CDR3 is CASSRWGDTGELFF. As DNA, the CDR3 is TGTGCCAGCAGCAGGTGGGGGGACACCGGGGAGCTGTTTTTT.

The chain carries TRBV5-4 and TRBJ2-6, with D unresolved. The V end was cut by 4 bases, the J end by 0 bases, with 8 bases between. Germline V gene sequence: CDR1 SGHNT, CDR2 YYREEE (reference sequence). The CDR3 spans 15 residues. The CDR3 loop reads CASSRPGSGANVLTF. The CDR3 DNA follows: TGTGCCAGCAGCCGCCCCGGCTCTGGGGCCAACGTCCTGACTTTC. The variable domain in full, with the rest retrieved from reference TRBV5-4 and TRBJ2-6, is ETGVTQSPTHLIKTRGQQVTLRCSSQSGHNTVSWYQQALGQGPQFIFQYYREEENGRGNFPPRFSGLQFPNYSSELNVNALELDDSALYLCASSRPGSGANVLTFGAGSRLTVL.

The rearrangement uses TRBV20-1 and TRBJ1-2; a weak D match, TRBD1 (6 bases). V was shortened by 5 bases and J by 0 bases, with 10 bases between the two germline ends. Looked up from germline, CDR1 is DFQATT and CDR2 is SNEGSKA (reference sequence). This CDR3 spans 13 amino acids. The chain's CDR3 is CSAPTGTNYGYTF. Here the CDR3 DNA reads TGCAGTGCTCCGACAGGAACTAACTATGGCTACACCTTC.

This chain links TRBV20-1 with TRBJ1-2; D call uncertain. The CDR3 sequence is 12 residues long. The germline V and J ends were trimmed by 6 bases and 1 base, with 9 bases remaining between them. Germline CDR1 DFQATT, CDR2 SNEGSKA (reference sequence). Here the CDR3 reads CSAYYGNYGYTF. CDR3 DNA sequence: TGCAGTGCATACTACGGTAACTATGGCTACACCTTC.